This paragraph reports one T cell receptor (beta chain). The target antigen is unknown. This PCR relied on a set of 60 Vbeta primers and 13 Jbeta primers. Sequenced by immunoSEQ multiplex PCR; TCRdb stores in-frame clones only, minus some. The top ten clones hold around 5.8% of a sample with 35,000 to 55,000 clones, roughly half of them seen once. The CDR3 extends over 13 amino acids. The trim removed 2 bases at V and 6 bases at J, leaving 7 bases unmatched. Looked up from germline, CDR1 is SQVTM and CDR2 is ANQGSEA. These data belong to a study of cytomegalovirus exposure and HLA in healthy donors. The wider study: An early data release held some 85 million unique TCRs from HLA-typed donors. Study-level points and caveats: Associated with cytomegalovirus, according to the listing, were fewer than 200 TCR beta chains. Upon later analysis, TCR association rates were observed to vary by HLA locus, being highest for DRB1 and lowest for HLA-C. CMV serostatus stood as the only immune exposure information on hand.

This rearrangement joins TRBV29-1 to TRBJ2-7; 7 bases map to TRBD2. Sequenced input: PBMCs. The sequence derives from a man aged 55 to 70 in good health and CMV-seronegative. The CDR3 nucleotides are TGCAGCGTTGAAAAGAACCAGCGGGGCGAGCAGTACTTC. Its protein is CSVEKNQRGEQYF.